This TCR beta chain emerged from a study of Ad26.COV2.S vaccination and SARS-CoV-2 variants. On the study more broadly: The authors gave Ad26.COV2.S intramuscularly, either once or twice 56 days apart.

Sequenced by immunoSEQ multiplex PCR; TCRdb stores in-frame clones only, minus some. The data contain just under 250,000 clones, over 75% of them singletons. The germline gives CDR1 MDHEN, CDR2 SYDVKM. This CDR3 has 13 residues. Trimming pared 7 bases from V and 7 bases from J, leaving 14 bases between. Described treatment: around 19 received Ad26.COV2.S at low or high dose, single or two shots; roughly five received placebo; per-sample allocation not given. Sampling took place 63 days after the first vaccine or placebo injection. The shot given was an Ad26 vector that makes Wuhan-strain SARS-CoV-2 spike.

The sequence came from a person aged 18 to 59 who received the Ad26.COV2.S COVID-19 vaccine or a placebo. The sample here was peripheral blood, taken in a trial of Ad26.COV2.S vaccine versus placebo. V usage is TRBV28 and J usage is TRBJ1-5, with no clear D. The CDR3 spells CASTQGLGQPQHF. DNA for the CDR3: TGTGCCAGCACACAAGGCTTGGGGCAGCCCCAGCATTTT.